This is a list of T cell receptor beta chains from one sample in a study of long-term antiretroviral therapy in people with HIV. Measured with immunoSEQ multiplex PCR; TCRdb has only the in-frame clones, and not every one. This sample has tens of thousands of clones; about 93% occur once, and the top ten carry under 13%. Material: unsorted PBMCs, obtained 6.2 years after starting antiretroviral therapy. Receptors originate from a man aged 40-49 years with HIV. The CDR3 runs from the conserved cysteine through the conserved F or W. The order of the fields is D gene, J gene, clone size, V gene, CDR3 DNA, CDR3 protein. A D gene is named only where the DNA matches it firmly. A row's size may be missing; if present it is once, few, many or a size class.

d_call: .; j_call: TRBJ1-2; clone_size: .; v_call: TRBV2; cdr3_nt: TGTGCCAGCAGTTCAGGGGACTATGGCTACACCTTC; cdr3_aa: CASSSGDYGYTF
d_call: TRBD1; j_call: TRBJ2-7; clone_size: .; v_call: TRBV30; cdr3_nt: TGTGCCTGGAGTGTAGTCAGGGGGTATCTCTACGAGCAGTACTTC; cdr3_aa: CAWSVVRGYLYEQYF
d_call: .; j_call: TRBJ1-1; clone_size: .; v_call: TRBV2; cdr3_nt: TGTGCCAGCAGTGACTCTGGTTTGTACACTGAAGCTTTCTTT; cdr3_aa: CASSDSGLYTEAFF
d_call: .; j_call: TRBJ2-7; clone_size: .; v_call: TRBV7-3; cdr3_nt: TGTGCCAGCAGCTTAAAGGCGGGCTCCGAGCAGTACTTC; cdr3_aa: CASSLKAGSEQYF
d_call: TRBD2; j_call: TRBJ2-5; clone_size: .; v_call: TRBV5-4; cdr3_nt: TGTGCCAGCAGCTCCACCCGGGGACTAGGGGGAGAGACCCAGTACTTC; cdr3_aa: CASSSTRGLGGETQYF
d_call: .; j_call: TRBJ2-3; clone_size: .; v_call: TRBV7-9; cdr3_nt: TGTGCCAGCAGCGCGCTGGTGGGCGGGAATAGGCCAGATACGCAGTATTTT; cdr3_aa: CASSALVGGNRPDTQYF
d_call: .; j_call: TRBJ1-6; clone_size: .; v_call: TRBV6-5; cdr3_nt: TGTGCCAGCAGTTCTGCCTCAACGATCGGTTCACCCCTCCACTTT; cdr3_aa: CASSSASTIGSPLHF
d_call: .; j_call: TRBJ2-7; clone_size: .; v_call: TRBV4-2; cdr3_nt: TGTGCCAGCAGCCAAGCGACAGAAACGGGAGAGCAGTACTTC; cdr3_aa: CASSQATETGEQYF
d_call: TRBD2; j_call: TRBJ2-7; clone_size: .; v_call: TRBV7-3; cdr3_nt: TGTGCCAGCAGCCCCGGGCCGGGGGACTACCCCCACGAGCAGTACTTC; cdr3_aa: CASSPGPGDYPHEQYF
d_call: TRBD2; j_call: TRBJ2-5; clone_size: .; v_call: TRBV7-8; cdr3_nt: TGTGCCAGCAGCATACGAGCGGGGGGGCCCCAAGAGACCCAGTACTTC; cdr3_aa: CASSIRAGGPQETQYF
d_call: .; j_call: TRBJ2-3; clone_size: .; v_call: TRBV20-1; cdr3_nt: TGCAGTGCCACAAAGGGAGATACGCAGTATTTT; cdr3_aa: CSATKGDTQYF
d_call: .; j_call: TRBJ2-7; clone_size: .; v_call: TRBV5-1; cdr3_nt: TGCGCCAGCAGCTTACAGGTTGGCGAGCAGTACTTC; cdr3_aa: CASSLQVGEQYF
d_call: .; j_call: TRBJ1-5; clone_size: .; v_call: TRBV29-1; cdr3_nt: TGCAGCGTTGGACAATGGGGACAGCCCCAGCATTTT; cdr3_aa: CSVGQWGQPQHF
d_call: .; j_call: TRBJ2-5; clone_size: .; v_call: TRBV7-6; cdr3_nt: TGTGCCAGCAGCTTATCTCTCAGGGGGACCCAGTACTTC; cdr3_aa: CASSLSLRGTQYF
d_call: .; j_call: TRBJ2-6; clone_size: .; v_call: TRBV4-3; cdr3_nt: TGCGCCAGCAGCCCCAGGGGCTCCGGGGCCAACGTCCTGACTTTC; cdr3_aa: CASSPRGSGANVLTF
d_call: .; j_call: TRBJ2-5; clone_size: .; v_call: TRBV5-1; cdr3_nt: TGCGCCAGCAGCTTGATTGGGGGGGCTGTCCAAGAGACCCAGTACTTC; cdr3_aa: CASSLIGGAVQETQYF
d_call: TRBD2; j_call: TRBJ2-7; clone_size: .; v_call: TRBV10-3; cdr3_nt: TGTGCCACCCTGGGTTATTTTGGCGGGGGGGCCAACGAGCAGTACTTC; cdr3_aa: CATLGYFGGGANEQYF
d_call: .; j_call: TRBJ1-5; clone_size: once; v_call: TRBV27; cdr3_nt: TGTGCCAGCAGTTTATACGGATCCTATAGCAATCAGCCCCAGCATTTT; cdr3_aa: CASSLYGSYSNQPQHF
d_call: .; j_call: TRBJ2-5; clone_size: .; v_call: TRBV6-1; cdr3_nt: TGTGCCAGCAGTGTGGGCGGGGTAGAGACCCAGTACTTC; cdr3_aa: CASSVGGVETQYF
d_call: .; j_call: TRBJ2-5; clone_size: .; v_call: TRBV11-2; cdr3_nt: TGTGCCAGCAGCTTACAGCCGGGGGAAGAGACCCAGTACTTC; cdr3_aa: CASSLQPGEETQYF
d_call: .; j_call: TRBJ2-7; clone_size: .; v_call: TRBV2; cdr3_nt: TGTGCCAGCCGCGGGGCCTCCTACGAGCAGTACTTC; cdr3_aa: CASRGASYEQYF
d_call: .; j_call: TRBJ1-1; clone_size: once; v_call: TRBV5-1; cdr3_nt: TGCGCCAGCAGCTTGGGCGTTCGGGGACTCGGTTCGGGGAACACTGAAGCTTTCTTT; cdr3_aa: CASSLGVRGLGSGNTEAFF
d_call: TRBD2; j_call: TRBJ2-1; clone_size: .; v_call: TRBV6-4; cdr3_nt: TGTGCCAGCAGTTTCGTAGCGGGGGACAATGAGCAGTTCTTC; cdr3_aa: CASSFVAGDNEQFF
d_call: .; j_call: TRBJ2-5; clone_size: .; v_call: TRBV2; cdr3_nt: TGTGCCAGCAGGCCGGGACCAGCGAGGGACCAAGAGACCCAGTACTTC; cdr3_aa: CASRPGPARDQETQYF
d_call: TRBD2; j_call: TRBJ2-7; clone_size: .; v_call: TRBV9; cdr3_nt: TGTGCCAGCAGCATAAGCGGGGATCGCTCCTACGAGCAGTACTTC; cdr3_aa: CASSISGDRSYEQYF
d_call: .; j_call: TRBJ1-5; clone_size: .; v_call: TRBV27; cdr3_nt: TGTGCCAGCAGCCGCTATAGCAATCAGCCCCAGCATTTT; cdr3_aa: CASSRYSNQPQHF
d_call: TRBD2; j_call: TRBJ2-7; clone_size: .; v_call: TRBV5-4; cdr3_nt: TGTGCCAGCAGCCCCGGGAGGGATTCCTACGAGCAGTACTTC; cdr3_aa: CASSPGRDSYEQYF
d_call: .; j_call: TRBJ2-1; clone_size: .; v_call: TRBV5-1; cdr3_nt: TGCGCCAGCAGCTTAGGGGGATATGAGCAGTTCTTC; cdr3_aa: CASSLGGYEQFF
d_call: .; j_call: TRBJ1-1; clone_size: .; v_call: TRBV9; cdr3_nt: TGTGCCAGCAGCGTATATTACACTGAAGCTTTCTTT; cdr3_aa: CASSVYYTEAFF
d_call: TRBD2; j_call: TRBJ2-7; clone_size: .; v_call: TRBV4-2; cdr3_nt: TGTGCCAGCAGCCAAGAAATCGGGGGGGCCGTCGAGCAGTACTTC; cdr3_aa: CASSQEIGGAVEQYF
d_call: .; j_call: TRBJ1-1; clone_size: once; v_call: TRBV27; cdr3_nt: TGTGCCAGCAGTTCCTGGACGGGGAGGGCTGAAGCTTTCTTT; cdr3_aa: CASSSWTGRAEAFF
d_call: .; j_call: TRBJ2-5; clone_size: .; v_call: TRBV4-1; cdr3_nt: TGCGCCAGCAGCCATCATGGACTGCAAGAGACCCAGTACTTC; cdr3_aa: CASSHHGLQETQYF
d_call: TRBD1; j_call: TRBJ2-2; clone_size: .; v_call: TRBV6-5; cdr3_nt: TGTGCCAGCAGGGGACAGGGGCAGACCGGGGAGCTGTTTTTT; cdr3_aa: CASRGQGQTGELFF
d_call: .; j_call: TRBJ1-2; clone_size: .; v_call: TRBV29-1; cdr3_nt: TGCAGCGTTGATAGACACCCTTATGGCTACACCTTC; cdr3_aa: CSVDRHPYGYTF
d_call: TRBD2; j_call: TRBJ2-1; clone_size: .; v_call: TRBV9; cdr3_nt: TGTGCCAGCAGCGTAGAGACGACTAGCAGGGAGCAGTTCTTC; cdr3_aa: CASSVETTSREQFF
d_call: .; j_call: TRBJ2-5; clone_size: .; v_call: TRBV2; cdr3_nt: TGTGCCAGCAGTGAAGCGCTTGGTTTGGAGACCCAGTACTTC; cdr3_aa: CASSEALGLETQYF
d_call: TRBD1; j_call: TRBJ1-1; clone_size: .; v_call: TRBV10-3; cdr3_nt: TGTGCCATCAGTGATGTAGTGAGGGGGCGGGACACTGAAGCTTTCTTT; cdr3_aa: CAISDVVRGRDTEAFF
d_call: .; j_call: TRBJ2-7; clone_size: .; v_call: TRBV7-9; cdr3_nt: TGTGCCAGCAACACACGGACAGACTACGAGCAGTACTTC; cdr3_aa: CASNTRTDYEQYF
d_call: TRBD1; j_call: TRBJ1-2; clone_size: .; v_call: TRBV7-9; cdr3_nt: TGTGCCAGCAGCTTGGACAGGGCCATCTATGGCTACACCTTC; cdr3_aa: CASSLDRAIYGYTF
d_call: .; j_call: TRBJ2-5; clone_size: .; v_call: TRBV12-5; cdr3_nt: TGTGCTAGTGGCTCCCCAATGGGGGAGACCCAGTACTTC; cdr3_aa: CASGSPMGETQYF
d_call: .; j_call: TRBJ1-2; clone_size: .; v_call: TRBV10-3; cdr3_nt: TGTGCCATCAGTGAGGGGCGGGGGGCAGACTATGGCTACACCTTC; cdr3_aa: CAISEGRGADYGYTF
d_call: .; j_call: TRBJ2-7; clone_size: .; v_call: TRBV6-5; cdr3_nt: TGTGCCAGCAGTTACCATGCAGCCTACGAGCAGTACTTC; cdr3_aa: CASSYHAAYEQYF
d_call: TRBD2; j_call: TRBJ2-7; clone_size: .; v_call: TRBV9; cdr3_nt: TGTGCCAGCAGCCGCGGGGGGGCAGAGCAGTACTTC; cdr3_aa: CASSRGGAEQYF
d_call: TRBD1; j_call: TRBJ1-1; clone_size: .; v_call: TRBV25-1; cdr3_nt: TGTGCCAGCTCCTTTTACAGGGGGGCGGGTGAAGCTTTCTTT; cdr3_aa: CASSFYRGAGEAFF
d_call: .; j_call: TRBJ2-7; clone_size: .; v_call: TRBV6-4; cdr3_nt: TGTGCCAGCAGTTTCGGGACCTACGAGCAGTACTTC; cdr3_aa: CASSFGTYEQYF
d_call: TRBD2; j_call: TRBJ2-1; clone_size: .; v_call: TRBV5-4; cdr3_nt: TGTGCCAGCAGCTTGGGAGCGGGAGGGCCCTCCTACAATGAGCAGTTCTTC; cdr3_aa: CASSLGAGGPSYNEQFF
d_call: TRBD1; j_call: TRBJ1-6; clone_size: .; v_call: TRBV12-5; cdr3_nt: TGTGCTAGTGGTTGGGGACAGGGGGTTTCCTATAATTCACCCCTCCACTTT; cdr3_aa: CASGWGQGVSYNSPLHF
d_call: .; j_call: TRBJ2-7; clone_size: .; v_call: TRBV6-1; cdr3_nt: TGTGCCAGCAGTGAAACGGCGGGATTGGCGTACGAGCAGTACTTC; cdr3_aa: CASSETAGLAYEQYF
d_call: TRBD1; j_call: TRBJ1-5; clone_size: .; v_call: TRBV2; cdr3_nt: TGTGCCAGCAGTACAGGGGTTCAGCCCCAGCATTTT; cdr3_aa: CASSTGVQPQHF
d_call: TRBD1; j_call: TRBJ1-3; clone_size: once; v_call: TRBV14; cdr3_nt: TGTGCCAGCAGCCGAGACAGGGCCACAGGAAACACCATATATTTT; cdr3_aa: CASSRDRATGNTIYF
d_call: TRBD1; j_call: TRBJ2-1; clone_size: .; v_call: TRBV9; cdr3_nt: TGTGCCAGCAGCGGTCCGGGACAGAGGGTCGATGAGCAGTTCTTC; cdr3_aa: CASSGPGQRVDEQFF
d_call: .; j_call: TRBJ2-7; clone_size: .; v_call: TRBV11-1; cdr3_nt: TGTGCCAGCAGCTTCACTAGCTCCTACGAGCAGTACTTC; cdr3_aa: CASSFTSSYEQYF
d_call: .; j_call: TRBJ1-1; clone_size: .; v_call: TRBV19; cdr3_nt: TGTGCCAGTAGTATAATAGGGGCTAGCACTGAAGCTTTCTTT; cdr3_aa: CASSIIGASTEAFF